The T cell receptor (beta chain) under discussion was sequenced for a study of cytomegalovirus exposure and HLA in healthy donors. Study-level points and caveats: Roughly 170 TCR beta chains were listed as cytomegalovirus-associated.

A multiplex PCR was run with 60 Vbeta primers and 13 Jbeta primers. Sequencing used immunoSEQ multiplex PCR; TCRdb keeps in-frame clones, though not all of them. The sample includes 54,000 or so clones, roughly 70% of them seen just once. The V gene's germline CDR1 is LNHDA and CDR2 SQIVND (reference sequence). This CDR3 has 19 amino acids. The germline V and J ends were trimmed by 5 bases and 1 base, with 23 bases remaining between them. This clone was found a few times. The antigen remains undetermined. The sequence came from an older woman in good health and CMV-seropositive. V usage is TRBV19 and J usage is TRBJ2-2; D uncertain. Material for sequencing was PBMCs. The CDR3 region has the DNA TGTGCCAGTAGTTTCCCACCATTTCAGGCCGTCGGGAACACCGGGGAGCTGTTTTTT. This gives the protein CASSFPPFQAVGNTGELFF.